The 10 T cell receptor beta chains given below trace back to one sample, sequenced in a study of blood T cell repertoires in COVID-19. Sequencing used immunoSEQ multiplex PCR; TCRdb keeps in-frame clones, though not all of them. Of 30,000 or so clones listed, 70% to 90% are singletons. The material sequenced was peripheral blood. Receptor source: a man older than 75 with active COVID-19.

The rearrangement joins TRBV10-3 to TRBJ1-2, with D maybe TRBD1 (6 bases). V was trimmed by 6 bases and J by 3 bases, leaving 14 bases between them. The germline V gene has CDR1 ENHRY and CDR2 SYGVKD. The CDR3 contains 14 residues. The CDR3 coding sequence is TGTGCCATCAGCGAAAGGACAGATTACTATGGCTACACCTTC. It specifies CAISERTDYYGYTF.

This chain connects TRBV19 to TRBJ1-5, with 8 bases fitting TRBD1. Germline CDR1 reads LNHDA; CDR2 reads SQIVND (reference sequence). The CDR3 extends over 16 amino acids. V was pared by 0 bases and J by 7 bases, with 8 bases of the junction left unmatched. CDR3 DNA: TGTGCCAGTAGTATAGAGGGAAGACAGGGGTCCCAGCCCCAGCATTTT. The encoded protein is CASSIEGRQGSQPQHF.

The chain links TRBV3-1 (or the pseudogene TRBV3-2) to TRBJ2-1; 7 nucleotides align to TRBD1. Germline CDR1 is LGHDT and CDR2 is YNNKEL (reference sequence). Trimming took 0 bases from V and 8 from J; bases not matched to a gene: 16. The length of the CDR3 is 18 residues. The CDR3: CASSQDLRGGLELDEQFF. As DNA, the CDR3 is TGTGCCAGCAGCCAAGATCTACGAGGGGGCTTAGAGTTGGATGAGCAGTTCTTC.

This clone has a handful of counts. The chain employs TRBV18 and TRBJ1-1; D may be TRBD1 (5 bases). CDR1 KGHSH and CDR2 LQKENI come from the germline V gene. This CDR3 contains 13 residues. V was pared by 4 bases and J by 6 bases, with 12 bases between. The CDR3 protein is CASSLTGQSEAFF. In DNA, the CDR3 is TGTGCCAGCTCACTCACTGGACAATCTGAAGCTTTCTTT.

The chain carries TRBV19 and TRBJ1-5, with D possibly being TRBD1 (5 bases). Germline V lookup: CDR1 LNHDA, CDR2 SQIVND (reference sequence). This CDR3 spans 12 amino acids. The V and J ends lost 3 bases and 11 bases respectively, with 11 bases between them. The CDR3 region has the DNA TGTGCCAGTAGTATGGACCCGGGGGCCCAGCATTTT. Amino acid sequence: CASSMDPGAQHF.

This clone was counted between two and nine times. The rearrangement links TRBV2 to TRBJ1-2; 11 bases are shared with TRBD1. The germline V gene has CDR1 SNHLY and CDR2 FYNNEI. The CDR3 consists of 14 residues. The ends lost 6 bases at V and 6 bases at J; junction bases unmatched: 6. For the CDR3, the DNA is TGTGCCAGCAGCGGGGGACAGGGGGTTGATGGCTACACCTTC. As protein: CASSGGQGVDGYTF.

The gene calls are TRBV2 and TRBJ1-2; D is unresolved. CDR1 is SNHLY and CDR2 is FYNNEI in the germline V gene. This CDR3 region has 13 residues. Trimming took off 4 bases at V and 3 bases at J, with 9 bases between the two ends. The CDR3 DNA follows: TGTGCCAGCAGTGTCATGACTGACTATGGCTACACCTTC. Amino acid sequence: CASSVMTDYGYTF. The full variable domain, rest sourced from reference TRBV2 and TRBJ1-2, is EPEVTQTPSHQVTQMGQEVILRCVPISNHLYFYWYRQILGQKVEFLVSFYNNEISEKSEIFDDQFSVERPDGSNFTLKIRSTKLEDSAMYFCASSVMTDYGYTFGSGTRLTVV.

The V gene is TRBV19, the J gene TRBJ2-5, with a tentative D call TRBD1 (5 bases). The germline gives CDR1 LNHDA, CDR2 SQIVND (reference sequence). Trimming stripped 8 bases from V and 5 bases from J, with 12 bases between. The CDR3 is 12 residues long. The CDR3 loop reads CASRSRDETQYF. In DNA, the CDR3 is TGTGCCAGTCGCAGCAGGGATGAGACCCAGTACTTC.

This clone showed up just a few times. The CDR3 region has the DNA TGTGCCAGCAGTTACCGCGGTGCAGTGAACACTGAAGCTTTCTTT. The encoded protein is CASSYRGAVNTEAFF. This sequence joins TRBV5-6 and TRBJ1-1; D is ambiguous. Germline-derived CDR1 and CDR2 are SGHDT and YYEEEE. Between the trimmed V and J ends, which lost 5 bases and 0 bases, there was a span of 14 bases. The CDR3 covers 15 residues. Looking up the rest from reference TRBV5-6 and TRBJ1-1 gives the full variable domain: DAGVTQSPTHLIKTRGQQVTLRCSPKSGHDTVSWYQQALGQGPQFIFQYYEEEERQRGNFPDRFSGHQFPNYSSELNVNALLLGDSALYLCASSYRGAVNTEAFFGQGTRLTVV.

This chain uses TRBV4-1 with TRBJ2-7; D gene ambiguous. There are 15 residues in the CDR3. Germline loops: CDR1 MGHRA, CDR2 YSYEKL. V was pared by 0 bases and J by 3 bases, with 12 bases between. This CDR3 reads CASSQEGGRYYEQYF. The DNA of the CDR3 is TGCGCCAGCAGCCAAGAGGGTGGGCGATACTACGAGCAGTACTTC.